This T cell receptor (beta chain) was observed in a study of T cells in Graves' hyperthyroidism and ophthalmopathy. Study-wide points: Ophthalmopathy and stable hyperthyroidism were told apart by a 13 V-J model. The model anticipated ophthalmopathy a median about six months pre-onset.

CDR3 length equals 16 residues. CDR1 is MNHNS and CDR2 is SASEGT in the germline V gene. Amplified TCR beta CDR3 regions derived from RNA transcripts. Initially, a first-round RT-PCR of the TCR CDR3 employed the HTBI primer set. TCRdb called the multiplex PCR reads again in MiXCR, with one record for every CDR3 protein. The data hold 460,000 or so distinct CDR3 sequences, with roughly 14% observed a single time. It was considered stable Graves' hyperthyroidism when ophthalmopathy did not progress within 18 months. Fresh peripheral blood, 10 ml, yielded the PBMCs. As concerns this clonotype: Its antigen remains unknown. The junction departs from the called germline gene at one end, perhaps through a read error.

Sequenced sample: blood. V and J are TRBV6-1 and TRBJ2-2, with D perhaps given as TRBD1 or TRBD2 (5 bases each). The clonotype comes from a woman under 30 with Graves' hyperthyroidism. CDR3 amino acids: CASSEWGISDTGEPFF. The CDR3 DNA follows: TGTGCCAGCAGTGAGTGGGGGATCTCGGACACCGGGGAGCCGTTTTTT.